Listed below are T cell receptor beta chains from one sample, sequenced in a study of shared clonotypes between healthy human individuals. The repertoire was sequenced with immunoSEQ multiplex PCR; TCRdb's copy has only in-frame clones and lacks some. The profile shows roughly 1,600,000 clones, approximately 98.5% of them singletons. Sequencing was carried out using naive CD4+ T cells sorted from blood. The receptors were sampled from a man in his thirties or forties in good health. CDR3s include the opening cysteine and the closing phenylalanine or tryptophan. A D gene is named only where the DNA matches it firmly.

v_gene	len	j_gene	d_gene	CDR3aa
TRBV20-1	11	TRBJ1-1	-	CSATWDTWAFF
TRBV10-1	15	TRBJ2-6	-	CASPLRFWVANVLTF
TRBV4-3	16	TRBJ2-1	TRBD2	CASSQDLLAGGSVQFF
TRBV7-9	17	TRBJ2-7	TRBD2	CASSLFGGGSFSYEQYF
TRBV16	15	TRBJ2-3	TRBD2	CASSPLAGGEDTQYF
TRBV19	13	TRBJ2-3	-	CATRGGSTDTQYF
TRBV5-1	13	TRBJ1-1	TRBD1	CASSGTGGTEAFF
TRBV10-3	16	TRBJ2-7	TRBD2	CAISSGLAGGSYEQYF
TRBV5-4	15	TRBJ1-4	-	CASGGDGATNEKLFF
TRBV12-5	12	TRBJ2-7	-	CASGRGFYEQYF
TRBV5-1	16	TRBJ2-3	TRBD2	CAGSPGLAGGSDTQYF
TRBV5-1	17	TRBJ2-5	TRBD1	CASSLRQKGAGAQTQYF
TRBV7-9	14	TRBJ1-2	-	CASSNNTGIDGYTF
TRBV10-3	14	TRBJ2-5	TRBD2	CAITPTSGKETQYF
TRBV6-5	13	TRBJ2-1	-	CASRPQGYNEQFF
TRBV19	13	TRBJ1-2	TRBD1	CASSQGGPYGYTF
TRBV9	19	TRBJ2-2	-	CASSVGVSAGFGNTGELFF
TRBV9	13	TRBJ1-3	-	CASSVSSGNTIYF
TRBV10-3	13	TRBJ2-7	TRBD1	CAISGQGAYEQYF
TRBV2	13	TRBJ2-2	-	CASSVEFGGELFF
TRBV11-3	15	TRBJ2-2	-	CASSLDGGRTGELFF
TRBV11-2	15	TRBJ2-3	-	CASSFTRGPTDTQYF
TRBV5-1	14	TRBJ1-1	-	CASSNGQKNTEAFF
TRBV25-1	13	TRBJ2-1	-	CASSLGQVGEQFF
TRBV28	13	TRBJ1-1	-	CASGFQGVAEAFF
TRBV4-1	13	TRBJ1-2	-	CASSQDRTVGYTF
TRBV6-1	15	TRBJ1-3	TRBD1	CASSPGQGPGNTIYF
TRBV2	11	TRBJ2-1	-	CASTGSHEQFF